This T cell receptor (beta chain) was sequenced for a study of T cell repertoires in cytomegalovirus infection. At the level of the study: The public TCR beta signatures pointed to both CMV infection and matching HLA type.

The study's findings and limits: CMV-specific HLA-C-restricted TCR beta clonotypes dominated the ex vivo response.

TCRdb passed the reads through MiXCR, listing each CDR3 protein once. Of about 830,000 distinct CDR3 sequences in the sample, approximately 32% are singletons; the top ten hold around 12%. The CDR3 has 13 amino acids. V lost 1 base and J lost 12, with 13 bases in between. Germline V CDR1 and CDR2: SGHTA, FQGNSA. This clonotype was counted at least ten times. What it recognizes is unknown. The TCR sequence derives from a human donor in good health (CMV status not recorded). Some clones in this sample may be carry-over from other donors' samples. The J gene is TRBJ2-1, the V gene TRBV7-2, with D perhaps matching TRBD2 (5 bases). Sequencing was performed on cultured CD8+ T cells from PBMCs, taken from culture after CMV antigen stimulation. As DNA, the CDR3 is TGTGCCAGCAGCTTAGGGCGGGCCACCCCGCAGTTCTTC. It translates to CASSLGRATPQFF.